This T cell receptor beta chain was documented in a study of OX40 agonist ivuxolimab in advanced cancers. Across the whole study: Patients were treated with intravenous ivuxolimab, dosed at 0.01 to 10 mg/kg and infused every 2 weeks. Whole-study results and caveats: Patients with a partial response at 0.1-3.0 mg/kg had among the lowest clonal expansion.

Assay used: immunoSEQ multiplex PCR; TCRdb lists only in-frame clones, some missing. The sample carries around 77,000 clones, 90% to 95% recorded once. Excluded were patients having autoimmune disease history or systemic immunosuppression. Remarks on this clone: Its antigen is as yet unknown.

This TCR was sampled from an adult with an advanced solid tumor such as melanoma, head and neck, liver or kidney cancer. Sequenced here: CD4+ or CD8+ T cells sorted from blood, sampled in a trial of the OX40 agonist ivuxolimab.

The CDR3 DNA is TGTGCCGGCACCTTGGACCTCTTGAACACTGAAGCTTTCTTT. Protein product: CAGTLDLLNTEAFF. The genes are TRBV6-6 and TRBJ1-1; D unclear. The germline CDR1 and CDR2 sequences are MNHNY and SVGAGI (reference sequence). This CDR3 comprises 14 residues. Between the trimmed V and J ends, which lost 11 bases and 0 bases, there was a span of 16 bases.